What follows are 17 T cell receptor beta chains derived from one specimen sequenced in a study of blood T cell repertoires in COVID-19. The data were produced by immunoSEQ multiplex PCR, yet TCRdb's version contains in-frame clones alone and is incomplete. The sample includes some 41,000 clones, 65% to 85% of them seen just once. Sequences were obtained from peripheral blood. The receptor source for this set is a woman aged 80 or older with active or convalescent COVID-19.

A few counts support this clone. V and J are TRBV4-1 and TRBJ2-7, with D perhaps TRBD1 (5 bases). The V end lost 1 base, the J end lost 2 bases, and 9 bases lay between the germline ends. The germline gives CDR1 MGHRA, CDR2 YSYEKL. The CDR3 consists of 14 residues. CDR3 DNA sequence: TGCGCCAGCAGCCAAGTGCAGGGAACCTACGAGCAGTACTTC. It codes for CASSQVQGTYEQYF.

This chain links TRBV19 with TRBJ1-6, with D possibly TRBD1 on 5 matching bases. The CDR3 loop spans 13 amino acids. V was pared by 5 bases and J by 7 bases, with 9 bases between. The germline CDR1 and CDR2 sequences are LNHDA and SQIVND (reference sequence). CDR3 coding DNA: TGTGCCAGTAGTGCCTACAGGAATTCACCCCTCCACTTT. The encoded protein is CASSAYRNSPLHF. Variable domain in full (rest from reference TRBV19 and TRBJ1-6): DGGITQSPKYLFRKEGQNVTLSCEQNLNHDAMYWYRQDPGQGLRLIYYSQIVNDFQKGDIAEGYSVSREKKESFPLTVTSAQKNPTAFYLCASSAYRNSPLHFGNGTRLTVT.

This clone showed up just a few times. This sequence joins TRBV5-1 and TRBJ2-5; D uncertain. V lost 0 bases and J lost 1, with 4 bases in between. CDR1 is SGHRS and CDR2 is YFSETQ in the germline V gene. This CDR3 spans 13 amino acids. CDR3 sequence reads: CASSLASQETQYF. The CDR3 DNA reads as TGCGCCAGCAGCTTGGCCAGCCAAGAGACCCAGTACTTC.

The chain links TRBV10-3 to TRBJ1-1; TRBD1 aligns across 8 bases. The trim removed 6 bases at V and 4 bases at J, leaving 4 bases unmatched. The CDR3 totals 13 residues. Germline-derived CDR1 and CDR2 are ENHRY and SYGVKD. CDR3 nucleotide sequence: TGTGCCATCAGCGGACAGGGTGGCACTGAAGCTTTCTTT. Protein product: CAISGQGGTEAFF.

J is TRBJ2-7 and V is TRBV5-1; 10 bases are shared with TRBD1. Germline lookup yields CDR1 SGHRS and CDR2 YFSETQ. The trim removed 4 bases at V and 1 base at J, leaving 2 bases unmatched. This CDR3 has 14 amino acids. The CDR3: CASSPGQGSYEQYF. DNA of the CDR3: TGCGCCAGCAGCCCGGGACAGGGGTCCTACGAGCAGTACTTC.

The chain joins TRBV18 to TRBJ1-5; possible D gene TRBD1, 6 bases. This CDR3 is built from 16 residues. The germline gives CDR1 KGHSH, CDR2 LQKENI. The V end lost 4 bases, the J end lost 1 base, and 14 bases lay between the germline ends. The CDR3 coding sequence is TGTGCCAGCTCACGAGGAGGGGGGGTAAGCAATCAGCCCCAGCATTTT. This gives the protein CASSRGGGVSNQPQHF.

The rearrangement joins TRBV14 to TRBJ2-3; D gene uncertain. CDR1 is SGHDN and CDR2 is FVKESK in the germline V gene. This CDR3 comprises 14 residues. V was trimmed by 3 bases and J by 1 base, leaving 8 bases between them. CDR3 DNA sequence: TGTGCCAGCAGCCACCATCCGGGCACAGATACGCAGTATTTT. It translates to CASSHHPGTDTQYF.

The gene calls are TRBV14 and TRBJ1-1, with D tentatively TRBD1 (5 bases). The length of the CDR3 is 16 residues. Trimming pared 1 base from V and 3 bases from J, leaving 15 bases between. Germline V gene sequence: CDR1 SGHDN, CDR2 FVKESK. CDR3 loop: CASSQARPGWDTEAFF. The CDR3 DNA reads as TGTGCCAGCAGCCAAGCTAGGCCAGGGTGGGACACTGAAGCTTTCTTT.

This chain connects TRBV3-1 (or the pseudogene TRBV3-2) to TRBJ2-1; TRBD1 matches at 9 bases. Germline V gives CDR1 LGHDT, CDR2 YNNKEL (reference sequence). The CDR3 extends over 17 amino acids. With 0 bases clipped from V and 8 bases from J, the junction kept 11 bases outside the gene matches. The CDR3 nucleotides are TGTGCCAGCAGCCAAGATCCCGGACAGGGGAGGGTCGATGAGCAGTTCTTC. This codes for CASSQDPGQGRVDEQFF.

This clone has at least ten counts. The genes are TRBV6-5 and TRBJ1-2; D perhaps matches TRBD1 (5 bases). This CDR3 is 12 amino acids long. Germline CDR1 reads MNHEY; CDR2 reads SVGAGI. Trimming left V 6 bases short and J 6 bases short, with 11 bases between. This CDR3 reads CASSAGLNGYTF. The CDR3 bases are TGTGCCAGCAGCGCAGGGTTAAATGGCTACACCTTC.

This chain joins TRBV3-1 (or the pseudogene TRBV3-2) and TRBJ2-2, with 7 bases identical to TRBD1. The V segment lost 4 bases and the J segment 6 bases; nucleotides outside the gene matches: 8. From germline, CDR1 is LGHDT and CDR2 YNNKEL (reference sequence). This CDR3 is 15 amino acids long. The CDR3 DNA sequence: TGTGCCAGCAGCCCCCGGGACAGCCGCCCCGGGGAGCTGTTTTTT. It translates to CASSPRDSRPGELFF.

The chain recombines TRBV5-6 with TRBJ2-3, with D hard to call. Trimming pared 4 bases from V and 4 bases from J, leaving 13 bases between. From germline, CDR1 is SGHDT and CDR2 YYEEEE. The CDR3 has 14 amino acids. CDR3 sequence reads: CASSPTETADTQYF. The DNA of the CDR3 is TGTGCCAGCAGCCCGACCGAAACAGCAGATACGCAGTATTTT.

This clone is medium-sized. The chain carries TRBV7-9 and TRBJ1-2; 11 bases match TRBD1. Germline CDR1 SEHNR, CDR2 FQNEAQ (reference sequence). With V trimmed by 6 bases and J by 3 bases, 15 bases remained unmatched. CDR3 length: 18 residues. Written as DNA, the CDR3 is TGTGCCAGCAGTTCCCTCCGGGACAGGGGGAGCACATACTATGGCTACACCTTC. Amino acid sequence: CASSSLRDRGSTYYGYTF.

This chain connects TRBV28 to TRBJ1-2; D is unclear. The CDR3 is 15 residues long. Looked up from germline, CDR1 is MDHEN and CDR2 is SYDVKM. V gave up 3 bases and J gave up 6 bases, with 17 bases separating them. In nucleotides, the CDR3 is TGTGCCAGCAGTTTTGGTTCGGCGGGCTTGGATGGCTACACCTTC. Translated, it gives CASSFGSAGLDGYTF.

J is TRBJ1-4 and V is TRBV19; maybe TRBD1 (5 bases). From germline, CDR1 is LNHDA and CDR2 SQIVND (reference sequence). Trimming pared 5 bases from V and 0 bases from J, leaving 10 bases between. CDR3 length: 15 amino acids. This CDR3 is CASSPQGTTNEKLFF. As DNA, the CDR3 is TGTGCCAGTAGTCCCCAGGGAACAACTAATGAAAAACTGTTTTTT.

This clone was recorded a few times. This chain joins TRBV27 and TRBJ2-3; D ambiguous. V was shortened by 10 bases and J by 1 base, with 9 bases between the two germline ends. The CDR3 loop spans 12 amino acids. Germline loops: CDR1 MNHEY, CDR2 SMNVEV (reference sequence). The CDR3, as DNA: TGTGCCACCGGGTACGGCACAGATACGCAGTATTTT. It encodes CATGYGTDTQYF.

The chain recombines TRBV18 with TRBJ2-3, with TRBD2 identical over 9 bases. J gave up 5 bases and V 4 bases, and 10 bases lay outside the gene matches. The CDR3 has 16 amino acids. Germline CDR1 and CDR2: KGHSH and LQKENI. In DNA form, the CDR3 reads TGTGCCAGCTCACAAGCTAGCGGGATCGTTCAAGATACGCAGTATTTT. Protein product: CASSQASGIVQDTQYF.